Described below is a single T cell receptor (beta chain) sequence and its context. The sample originates from a study of control samples from healthy donors and cancer patients. Here immunoSEQ multiplex PCR was the method, and the copy in TCRdb shows in-frame clones only, minus some. Here the sample spans tens of thousands of clones, roughly 90% being singletons. Sequencing was performed on blood. This clonotype originated in a man aged 45-65 years in good health.

The CDR3 sequence: CASSLETVATNEKLFF. CDR3 DNA: TGTGCCAGCAGTCTCGAGACCGTTGCAACTAATGAAAAACTGTTTTTT. The chain combines TRBV2 with TRBJ1-4; no firm D call. V shed 5 bases and J shed 0 bases, with 13 bases lying between them. CDR1 SNHLY and CDR2 FYNNEI come from the germline V gene. CDR3 length equals 16 residues.